The rows below give T cell receptor beta chains drawn from one sample of a study of T cell responses to AZD1222 COVID-19 vaccine. Assay used: immunoSEQ multiplex PCR; TCRdb lists only in-frame clones, some missing. There are around 140,000 clones in the sample; 80% to 90% occur only once, and roughly 7.3% lies in the top ten. Material: peripheral blood, obtained on day 0 of AZD1222 vaccination. These TCRs come from an adult in good health. Both conserved end residues are part of each CDR3. The order of the fields is CDR3 protein, J gene, V gene.

CDR3: CASSQRTGFFEQYF; J: TRBJ2-7; V: TRBV4-1
CDR3: CASSTSWARVATEQFF; J: TRBJ2-1; V: TRBV5-1
CDR3: CASSSRDSGPSYEQYF; J: TRBJ2-7; V: TRBV27
CDR3: CASRGDRGNTIYF; J: TRBJ1-3; V: TRBV28
CDR3: CASSLSGTGGNTIYF; J: TRBJ1-3; V: TRBV11-3
CDR3: CSGGGTPGREQFF; J: TRBJ2-1; V: TRBV29-1
CDR3: CASSQGATNEKLFF; J: TRBJ1-4; V: TRBV6-5
CDR3: CASSDLRDRGTGYTF; J: TRBJ1-2; V: TRBV7-9
CDR3: CASSVGGSGLMNTEAFF; J: TRBJ1-1; V: TRBV9
CDR3: CASIRSLAISEQFF; J: TRBJ2-1; V: TRBV2
CDR3: CASSEPKGLNNEQFF; J: TRBJ2-1; V: TRBV10-1
CDR3: CASSLRDQPQHF; J: TRBJ1-5; V: TRBV3-1/TRBV3-2
CDR3: CASSQVEGNRGYTF; J: TRBJ1-2; V: TRBV14
CDR3: CASSWGSGTEAFF; J: TRBJ1-1; V: TRBV5-1
CDR3: CASSLQGPNYGYTF; J: TRBJ1-2; V: TRBV25-1
CDR3: CSVIRDSVGTEAFF; J: TRBJ1-1; V: TRBV29-1
CDR3: CASSPRTSGIHNEQFF; J: TRBJ2-1; V: TRBV7-2
CDR3: CASNAGQYNEQFF; J: TRBJ2-1; V: TRBV6-5
CDR3: CASSSGQGILPQHF; J: TRBJ1-5; V: TRBV6-5
CDR3: CASSTQGDQPQHF; J: TRBJ1-5; V: TRBV7-9
CDR3: CASSPRLIDTQYF; J: TRBJ2-3; V: TRBV18
CDR3: CASSFGQGTNTEAFF; J: TRBJ1-1; V: TRBV18
CDR3: CASSLDPNYGYTF; J: TRBJ1-2; V: TRBV5-4
CDR3: CASSLYPGLQETQYF; J: TRBJ2-5; V: TRBV7-2
CDR3: CASSVAEGNQPQHF; J: TRBJ1-5; V: TRBV9
CDR3: CASSFLVGQETQYF; J: TRBJ2-5; V: TRBV7-2
CDR3: CASREAGSNEQFF; J: TRBJ2-1; V: TRBV7-9
CDR3: CASSLYTEQYF; J: TRBJ2-7; V: TRBV2
CDR3: CASSPRLAGAGTDTQYF; J: TRBJ2-3; V: TRBV7-9
CDR3: CASSLELGDYEQYF; J: TRBJ2-7; V: TRBV5-1
CDR3: CATSRSGVGYTF; J: TRBJ1-2; V: TRBV15
CDR3: CASSEVRDQPQHF; J: TRBJ1-5; V: TRBV6-1
CDR3: CASSPPPATYNEQFF; J: TRBJ2-1; V: TRBV28
CDR3: CASSLRSGILETQYF; J: TRBJ2-5; V: TRBV5-6
CDR3: CASTAGRGAGNTIYF; J: TRBJ1-3; V: TRBV6-5
CDR3: CASRQPGGADQPQHF; J: TRBJ1-5; V: TRBV19
CDR3: CASSAGDNYGYTF; J: TRBJ1-2; V: TRBV18
CDR3: CASSYYNEKLFF; J: TRBJ1-4; V: TRBV12-3/TRBV12-4
CDR3: CASRAGKEDTEAFF; J: TRBJ1-1; V: TRBV7-6
CDR3: CASSLNAGRLMNTEAFF; J: TRBJ1-1; V: TRBV28
CDR3: CASSLGAPSQNIQYF; J: TRBJ2-4; V: TRBV11-3
CDR3: CASSLGTGDYGYTF; J: TRBJ1-2; V: TRBV5-1
CDR3: CASSTPGQNYGYTF; J: TRBJ1-2; V: TRBV19
CDR3: CASGDRDKNTGELFF; J: TRBJ2-2; V: TRBV12-5
CDR3: CATSDSKTRSINEKLFF; J: TRBJ1-4; V: TRBV24-1
CDR3: CASSLYNEQFF; J: TRBJ2-1; V: TRBV12-3/TRBV12-4
CDR3: CASSEDSYTEAFF; J: TRBJ1-1; V: TRBV2
CDR3: CASSQDPFSDRADEQYF; J: TRBJ2-7; V: TRBV4-1
CDR3: CASGGFGTQYF; J: TRBJ2-3; V: TRBV2
CDR3: CASSVVTATDTQYF; J: TRBJ2-3; V: TRBV9
CDR3: CASSQDFRVGNTIYF; J: TRBJ1-3; V: TRBV4-2
CDR3: CASSLSFSYNEQFF; J: TRBJ2-1; V: TRBV7-9
CDR3: CASSGGGGQPQHF; J: TRBJ1-5; V: TRBV19
CDR3: CASSLLPPRTNEKLFF; J: TRBJ1-4; V: TRBV10-2
CDR3: CASSQTSGADTQYF; J: TRBJ2-3; V: TRBV14
CDR3: CASSREVVQPQHF; J: TRBJ1-5; V: TRBV19
CDR3: CASSLVGLATSYNEQFF; J: TRBJ2-1; V: TRBV5-4